Presented here are 15 T cell receptor beta chains from one specimen sequenced in a study of CDR3 diversity in severe acne. TCRdb reprocessed the PCR reads with MiXCR, giving one entry per CDR3 protein. The table includes about 86,000 distinct CDR3 sequences, around 49% detected once. The sample was blood. The receptors stem from a male donor in good health, without acne.

The chain joins TRBV5-5 to TRBJ1-4, with D uncertain. The CDR3 is made up of 13 amino acids. V shed 7 bases and J shed 4 bases, with 11 bases lying between them. From germline, CDR1 is SGHKS and CDR2 YYEKEE (reference sequence). The CDR3 bases are TGTGCCAGCTTGAAGGTCGGTAATGAAAAACTGTTTTTT. This sequence encodes CASLKVGNEKLFF.

Details on this clonotype: Germline is not matched at one junction end, which may reflect a read error. The J gene is TRBJ1-2, the V gene TRBV2, with 8 bases aligning to TRBD1. This CDR3 is 14 amino acids long. Per germline, CDR1 SNHLY and CDR2 FYNNEI. The CDR3 here is CASTTGQGNFGYTF. The CDR3 region has the DNA TGTGCCAGCACGACCGGACAGGGAAACTTTGGCTACACCTTC.

This clonotype was detected ten times or more. This chain connects TRBV5-1 to TRBJ2-3; 11 nucleotides match TRBD2. Germline V gives CDR1 SGHRS, CDR2 YFSETQ. There are 16 residues in the CDR3. The V gene end was trimmed by 2 bases and the J gene end by 1 base; junction bases not matched to a gene: 3. CDR3 sequence reads: CASSFLAGGRTDTQYF. For the CDR3, the DNA is TGCGCCAGCAGCTTTCTAGCGGGGGGCCGCACAGATACGCAGTATTTT.

The rearrangement links TRBV7-9 to TRBJ2-5; D is perhaps TRBD1 (6 bases). Germline V CDR1 and CDR2: SEHNR, FQNEAQ (reference sequence). The CDR3 runs to 13 residues. Trimming pared 6 bases from V and 5 bases from J, leaving 13 bases between. CDR3 loop: CASSSTDRETQYF. The CDR3 region has the DNA TGTGCCAGCAGTTCCACCGACAGGGAGACCCAGTACTTC.

This clonotype was found a few times. The J gene is TRBJ2-2, the V gene TRBV20-1; 14 bases are shared with TRBD2. V was clipped by 6 bases and J by 7 bases; unmatched bases: 4. The V gene's germline CDR1 is DFQATT and CDR2 SNEGSKA (reference sequence). The length of the CDR3 is 14 residues. CDR3 in amino acids: CSAPTSGRVGELFF. The CDR3 nucleotides read TGCAGTGCGCCGACTAGCGGGAGGGTCGGGGAGCTGTTTTTT.

The chain has TRBV20-1 and TRBJ2-1; 16 bases map to TRBD2. This CDR3 has 15 residues. The V gene's germline CDR1 is DFQATT and CDR2 SNEGSKA (reference sequence). Losses at the gene ends were 3 bases for V and 4 bases for J; bases not matched to a gene: 0. This CDR3 is CSARGLAGGYNEQFF. The CDR3 DNA follows: TGCAGTGCTAGGGGACTAGCGGGAGGGTACAATGAGCAGTTCTTC.

A word on this clonotype: A much more abundant neighbour one base away suggests this may be a read error. The V call is TRBV5-6, the J call TRBJ2-5, with D perhaps being TRBD1 or TRBD2 (6 bases each). The germline gives CDR1 SGHDT, CDR2 YYEEEE. Trimming shortened V by 5 bases and J by 4 bases, and 12 bases separated the two germline ends. The CDR3 length is 13 residues. The CDR3 spells CASRLGGRETQYF. In nucleotides, the CDR3 is TGTGCCAGCAGACTCGGGGGCCGAGAGACCCAGTACTTC. Using reference TRBV5-6 and TRBJ2-5 for the parts outside the CDR3, the full variable domain is DAGVTQSPTHLIKTRGQQVTLRCSPKSGHDTVSWYQQALGQGPQFIFQYYEEEERQRGNFPDRFSGHQFPNYSSELNVNALLLGDSALYLCASRLGGRETQYFGPGTRLLVL.

V gene TRBV7-6 combines with J gene TRBJ1-6; TRBD1 is a possible D gene (6 bases). The CDR3 runs 14 residues. Between the trimmed V and J ends, which lost 11 bases and 8 bases, there was a span of 19 bases. Germline CDR1 SGHVS, CDR2 FNYEAQ. The chain's CDR3 is CAVRKGGRYSPLHF. CDR3 in DNA: TGTGCCGTTCGAAAGGGGGGCAGGTATTCACCCCTCCACTTT.

This clonotype occurred many times. The CDR3 sequence: CATSRDTTGNTIYF. In DNA form, the CDR3 reads TGTGCCACCAGCAGGGACACCACTGGAAACACCATATATTTT. This rearrangement joins TRBV15 to TRBJ1-3, with D possibly TRBD1 on 5 matching bases. The V gene lost 3 bases and the J gene lost 2 bases, with 8 bases spanning the gap. CDR1 and CDR2 (germline): LNHNV, YYDKDF (reference sequence). CDR3 length: 14 residues.

This rearrangement joins TRBV12-3 or TRBV12-4 to TRBJ1-5; D possibly corresponds to TRBD1 (6 bases). V lost 6 bases and J 5 bases, leaving 11 bases between the germline ends. The CDR3 consists of 13 residues. The CDR3 protein is CASRGGGDQPQHF. For the CDR3, the DNA is TGTGCCAGCAGGGGGGGCGGGGATCAGCCCCAGCATTTT.

Many counts were recorded for this clonotype. The J gene is TRBJ2-5, the V gene TRBV6-5, with TRBD1 matching over 8 bases. CDR1 is MNHEY, CDR2 SVGAGI, per germline. The CDR3 is 12 residues long. The V and J ends lost 6 bases and 12 bases, in that order; junction bases with no gene match: 9. The CDR3: CASSPRSDREYF. The CDR3 DNA reads TGTGCCAGCAGCCCGCGGTCGGACAGGGAGTACTTC.

In its sample, this clonotype was seen many times. V is TRBV18 and J is TRBJ2-7; 8 nucleotides align to TRBD2. CDR1 is KGHSH, CDR2 LQKENI, per germline. Trimming took 1 base from V and 2 from J; bases not matched to a gene: 4. The CDR3 is 15 amino acids. CDR3 sequence reads: CASSPRTGGPYEQYF. The CDR3 nucleotides read TGTGCCAGCTCACCACGGACGGGAGGGCCCTACGAGCAGTACTTC.

The chain carries TRBV19 and TRBJ1-1, with a weak D call TRBD1 (6 bases). This CDR3 contains 16 residues. V lost 5 bases and J lost 4, with 20 bases in between. Germline CDR1 LNHDA, CDR2 SQIVND (reference sequence). The CDR3 DNA follows: TGTGCCAGTAGTCTCCCGATGGACAGCATGAGCACTGAAGCTTTCTTT. Protein sequence: CASSLPMDSMSTEAFF.

V gene TRBV20-1 combines with J gene TRBJ1-1, with TRBD1 as a possible D gene (6 bases). From germline, CDR1 is DFQATT and CDR2 SNEGSKA (reference sequence). Trimming took 1 base from V and 4 from J, leaving 19 bases between them. The CDR3 has 16 amino acids. CDR3 region: CSARVRGQGRSTEAFF. The CDR3 bases are TGCAGTGCTAGAGTCCGGGGGCAGGGAAGAAGCACTGAAGCTTTCTTT.

This clonotype was detected many times. The chain links TRBV6-1 to TRBJ2-7; TRBD2 aligns across 14 bases. Germline V gene data show CDR1 as MNHNS and CDR2 as SASEGT. V was clipped by 10 bases and J by 5 bases; unmatched bases: 13. The CDR3 runs to 16 residues. The CDR3 bases are TGTGCCACAGGATTCGGGACTAGCGGGAGTATGAACGAGCAGTACTTC. It codes for CATGFGTSGSMNEQYF.